The rows below give T cell receptor beta chains drawn from one sample of a study of OX40 agonist ivuxolimab in advanced cancers. The assay was immunoSEQ multiplex PCR, and TCRdb's table has in-frame clones only and misses some. The table records roughly 43,000 clones, over 75% of them present only once. The sample in question was CD4+ or CD8+ T cells sorted from blood, obtained in a trial of the OX40 agonist ivuxolimab. The receptors were sampled from an adult with an advanced solid tumor such as melanoma, head and neck, liver or kidney cancer. The CDR3 runs from the conserved cysteine through the conserved F or W. Each record gives: D gene, V gene, J gene, CDR3 protein. D genes are given only for firm matches.

TRBD2	TRBV27	TRBJ2-7	CASSLSGTSGTYEQYF
NA	TRBV5-1	TRBJ2-7	CASSFQSHYEQYF
NA	TRBV7-2	TRBJ2-2	CASSRTGELFF
NA	TRBV4-1	TRBJ1-1	CASSPTWPGDTEAFF
NA	TRBV7-3	TRBJ2-3	CASSLRWGVMGTDTQYF
NA	TRBV29-1	TRBJ2-7	CSVEGVPSYEQYF
NA	TRBV5-6	TRBJ1-2	CASSLRRGGDANYGYTF
TRBD1	TRBV19	TRBJ2-3	CASSIGQGPPDTQYF
NA	TRBV27	TRBJ1-6	CASSLTTPTEDSPLHF
NA	TRBV10-3	TRBJ2-3	CAISGGSTDTQYF
NA	TRBV28	TRBJ1-1	CASRNEREEAFF
TRBD2	TRBV27	TRBJ2-3	CASSSPLSGTDTQYF
TRBD2	TRBV30	TRBJ2-1	CAWSPTPGLAAWGEQFF
NA	TRBV19	TRBJ1-1	CASSTVLRRSNTEAFF
NA	TRBV11-3	TRBJ2-3	CASSFEGSTDTQYF
NA	TRBV5-6	TRBJ1-1	CASSFRLGTEAFF
NA	TRBV4-3	TRBJ2-1	CASSQGLDISYNEQFF
NA	TRBV9	TRBJ1-2	CASSVEPFFIQGSGYTF
TRBD1	TRBV5-1	TRBJ1-6	CASRGGTAYEVSYNSPLHF
NA	TRBV6-1	TRBJ1-5	CASSGTDYSNQPQHF
NA	TRBV6-1	TRBJ2-7	CASSAGETYEQYF
NA	TRBV7-2	TRBJ2-1	CASSLALGRTNEQFF
TRBD1	TRBV30	TRBJ2-2	CAWSPTGTGELFF
TRBD1	TRBV7-9	TRBJ1-5	CASSTTGLNQPQHF
NA	TRBV6-1	TRBJ2-5	CASAGERDQETQYF
NA	TRBV18	TRBJ2-5	CASSPRLERETQYF
NA	TRBV27	TRBJ1-5	CASSEGPWGNQPQHF
TRBD2	TRBV7-9	TRBJ2-5	CASSSKTSGAGSETQYF
NA	TRBV7-9	TRBJ2-2	CASSLRATGQLTGELFF
NA	TRBV28	TRBJ2-5	CASSLLQTGTQYF
NA	TRBV27	TRBJ1-1	CASSWEMNTEAFF
NA	TRBV29-1	TRBJ1-1	CSVSANTEAFF
NA	TRBV5-4	TRBJ2-1	CASSLLESHNEQFF
NA	TRBV27	TRBJ1-2	CASSSLPGGYGYTF
TRBD1	TRBV7-2	TRBJ1-3	CASSLTGAGNTIYF
TRBD1	TRBV4-3	TRBJ1-2	CASSQDEGTGGFYGYTF
TRBD1	TRBV7-3	TRBJ2-7	CASSLPTGTGAINYEQYF
NA	TRBV28	TRBJ2-2	CASSLSTSGELFF
NA	TRBV23-1	TRBJ2-1	CASIHRDVGANEQFF
TRBD2	TRBV5-8	TRBJ2-1	CASSLGLAGPNNEQFF
NA	TRBV7-3	TRBJ2-6	CASSLKILQSRANVLTF
NA	TRBV7-2	NA	CASSLAGGDEQYF
NA	TRBV7-9	TRBJ1-2	CASSPHLAVSYTF
TRBD2	TRBV10-3	TRBJ2-1	CAIRGTSNNEQFF
NA	TRBV5-1	TRBJ1-2	CASEDGNYGYTF
NA	TRBV5-1	TRBJ1-1	CASSPETVRNTEAFF
NA	TRBV5-6	TRBJ1-6	CASSLSRASSYNSPLHF
NA	TRBV28	TRBJ1-5	CASCVDLEPQHF
TRBD1	TRBV7-8	TRBJ2-1	CASSPRTGDPHEQFF
TRBD2	TRBV7-6	TRBJ2-5	CASSLPLGGTGETQYF